In its sample, the clone carrying this T cell receptor (beta chain) was seen a few times. V shed 1 base and J 4 bases; nucleotides not matched to a gene: 2. Germline V gene sequence: CDR1 MNHEY, CDR2 SVGAGI. The CDR3 has 14 residues. The data belong to a study of blood T cell repertoires in COVID-19. Study-wide background: Sample material is recorded as cDNA or gDNA derived from T cells, B-cell-depleted T cells, or PBMCs.

Clones were read by immunoSEQ multiplex PCR, and TCRdb kept only the in-frame ones, dropping some. The sample includes around 98,000 clones, roughly 84% of them seen just once. V gene TRBV6-5 combines with J gene TRBJ1-1; 8 bases are shared with TRBD1. The TCR originated in an older woman with acute or convalescent COVID-19. Sequenced sample: peripheral blood. DNA for the CDR3: TGTGCCAGCAGTTACTACAGGGGGAGCACTGAAGCTTTCTTT. It specifies CASSYYRGSTEAFF.